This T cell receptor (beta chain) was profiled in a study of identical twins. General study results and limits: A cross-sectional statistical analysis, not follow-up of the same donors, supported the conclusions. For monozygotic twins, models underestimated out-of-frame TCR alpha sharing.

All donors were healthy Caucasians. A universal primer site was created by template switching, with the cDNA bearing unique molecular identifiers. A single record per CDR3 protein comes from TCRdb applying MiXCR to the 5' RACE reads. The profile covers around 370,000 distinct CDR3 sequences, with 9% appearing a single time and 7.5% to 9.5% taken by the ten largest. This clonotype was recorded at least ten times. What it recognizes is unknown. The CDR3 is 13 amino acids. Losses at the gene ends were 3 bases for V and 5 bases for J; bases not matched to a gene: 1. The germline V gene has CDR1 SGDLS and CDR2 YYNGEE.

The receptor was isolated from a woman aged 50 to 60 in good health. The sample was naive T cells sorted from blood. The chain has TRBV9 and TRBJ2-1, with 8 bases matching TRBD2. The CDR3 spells CASSGTSHNEQFF. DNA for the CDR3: TGTGCCAGCAGCGGGACTAGCCACAATGAGCAGTTCTTC.